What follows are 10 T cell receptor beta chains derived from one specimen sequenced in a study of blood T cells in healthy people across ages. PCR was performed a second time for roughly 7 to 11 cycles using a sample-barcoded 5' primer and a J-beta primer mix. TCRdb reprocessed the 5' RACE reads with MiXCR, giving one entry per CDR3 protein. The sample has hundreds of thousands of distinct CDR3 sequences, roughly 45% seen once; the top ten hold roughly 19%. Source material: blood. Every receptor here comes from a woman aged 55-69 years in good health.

CDR3 DNA: TGTGCCAGCAGTGACCTCCAGAAGGGGGTGGCGGGCGAGCAGTACTTC. As protein: CASSDLQKGVAGEQYF. This rearrangement joins TRBV27 to TRBJ2-7; D perhaps matches TRBD1 (6 bases). CDR3 length: 16 amino acids. Between the trimmed V and J ends, which lost 5 bases and 6 bases, there was a span of 23 bases. Per germline, CDR1 MNHEY and CDR2 SMNVEV (reference sequence).

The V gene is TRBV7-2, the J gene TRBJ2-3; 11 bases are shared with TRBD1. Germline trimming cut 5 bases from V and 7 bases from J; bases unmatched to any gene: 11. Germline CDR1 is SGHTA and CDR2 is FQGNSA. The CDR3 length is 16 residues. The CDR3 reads CASSHPWDRGGNTQYF. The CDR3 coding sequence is TGTGCCAGCAGCCACCCCTGGGACAGGGGGGGAAATACGCAGTATTTT.

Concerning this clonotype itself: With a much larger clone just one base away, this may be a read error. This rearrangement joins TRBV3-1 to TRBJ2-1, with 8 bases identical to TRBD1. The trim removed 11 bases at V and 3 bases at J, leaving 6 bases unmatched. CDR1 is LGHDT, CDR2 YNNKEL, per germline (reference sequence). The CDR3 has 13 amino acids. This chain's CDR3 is CAGRDRGYNEQFF. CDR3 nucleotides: TGTGCCGGCCGAGACAGGGGCTACAATGAGCAGTTCTTC.

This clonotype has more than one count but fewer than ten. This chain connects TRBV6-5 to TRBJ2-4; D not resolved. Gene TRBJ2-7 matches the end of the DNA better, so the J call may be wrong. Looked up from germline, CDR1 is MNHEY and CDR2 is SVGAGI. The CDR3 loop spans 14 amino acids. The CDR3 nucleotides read TGTGCCAGCAGTTACTCGGGCCGTCTTTACGAGCAGTACTTC. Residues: CASSYSGRLYEQYF.

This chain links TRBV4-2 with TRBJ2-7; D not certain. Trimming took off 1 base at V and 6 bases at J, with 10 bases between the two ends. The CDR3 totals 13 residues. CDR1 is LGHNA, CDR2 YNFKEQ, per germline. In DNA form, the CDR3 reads TGTGCCAGCAGCCAAGTAGAGAGATTCGAGCAGTACTTC. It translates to CASSQVERFEQYF.

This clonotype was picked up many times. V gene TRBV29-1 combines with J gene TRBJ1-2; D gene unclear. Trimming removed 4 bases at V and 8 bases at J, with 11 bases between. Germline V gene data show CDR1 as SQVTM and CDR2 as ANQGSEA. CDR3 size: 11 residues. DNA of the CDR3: TGCAGCGTTGTGGCGGTGAAGGGCTACACCTTC. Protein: CSVVAVKGYTF.

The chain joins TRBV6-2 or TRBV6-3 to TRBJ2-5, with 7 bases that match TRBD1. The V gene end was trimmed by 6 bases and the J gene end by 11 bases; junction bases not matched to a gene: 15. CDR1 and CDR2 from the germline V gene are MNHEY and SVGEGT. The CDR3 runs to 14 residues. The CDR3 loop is CASSIRQGWNEQYF. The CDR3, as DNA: TGTGCCAGCAGCATTCGACAGGGTTGGAATGAGCAGTACTTC.

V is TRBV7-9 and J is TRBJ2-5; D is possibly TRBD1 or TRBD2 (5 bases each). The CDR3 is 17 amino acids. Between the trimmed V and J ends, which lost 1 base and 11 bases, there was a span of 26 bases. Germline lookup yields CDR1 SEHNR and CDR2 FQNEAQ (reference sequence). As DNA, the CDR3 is TGTGCCAGCAGCTTAGATGTTGGGGGTCCCGACTACAATGAGCAGTACTTC. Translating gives CASSLDVGGPDYNEQYF.

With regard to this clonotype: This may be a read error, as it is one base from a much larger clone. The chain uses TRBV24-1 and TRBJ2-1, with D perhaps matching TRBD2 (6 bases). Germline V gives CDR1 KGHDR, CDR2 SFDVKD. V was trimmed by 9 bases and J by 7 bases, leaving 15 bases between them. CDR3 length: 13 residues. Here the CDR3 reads CATAAGAGNEQFF. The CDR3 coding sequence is TGTGCCACCGCAGCGGGTGCTGGGAATGAGCAGTTCTTC.

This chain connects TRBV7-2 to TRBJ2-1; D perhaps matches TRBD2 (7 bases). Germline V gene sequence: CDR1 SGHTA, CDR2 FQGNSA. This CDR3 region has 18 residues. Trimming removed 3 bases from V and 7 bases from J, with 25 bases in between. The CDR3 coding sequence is TGTGCCAGCAGCTTTGTGGGGGGGCGGCCGGGAGGAGGAAATGAGCAGTTCTTC. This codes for CASSFVGGRPGGGNEQFF. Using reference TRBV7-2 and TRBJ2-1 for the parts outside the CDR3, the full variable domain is GAGVSQSPSNKVTEKGKDVELRCDPISGHTALYWYRQSLGQGLEFLIYFQGNSAPDKSGLPSDRFSAERTGGSVSTLTIQRTQQEDSAVYLCASSFVGGRPGGGNEQFFGPGTRLTVL.